The 10 T cell receptor beta chains below all came from one sample that was sequenced in a study of CD8+CD57+ T cells in acquired aplastic anemia. The use of genomic DNA as template underpinned the TCR beta VDJ and CDR3 profiling. TCRdb re-derived calls from the reads in MiXCR, one entry per CDR3 protein. Of around 150,000 distinct CDR3 sequences listed, about 50% were seen once; the top ten hold more than 30%. The sequenced patients had an expansion of CD8+CD57+ cells seen by flow cytometry. Sequencing input: sorted CD4+, CD8+, or CD8+CD57+ T cells (not recorded which) from PBMCs. The receptors stem from a human donor with aplastic anemia.

This clonotype has ten or more counts. This chain uses TRBV12-3 or TRBV12-4 with TRBJ1-1; a weak D match, TRBD1 (6 bases). This CDR3 comprises 17 residues. Between the trimmed V and J ends, which lost 3 bases and 5 bases, there was a span of 22 bases. CDR3 sequence (DNA): TGTGCCAGCAGTTTGCTGGGGAGTGGGGGCCCCGCGACTGAAGCTTTCTTT. This gives the protein CASSLLGSGGPATEAFF.

The CDR3 region has the DNA TGTGCCTGGACCCGGACCACGTCCTACAATGAGCAGTTCTTC. This encodes CAWTRTTSYNEQFF. The chain employs TRBV30 and TRBJ2-1; D not resolved. The CDR3 length is 14 residues. V was cut by 4 bases and J by 1 base, with 11 bases left in between. Germline values: CDR1 GTSNPN, CDR2 SVGIG (reference sequence). The full variable domain, with the rest looked up from reference TRBV30 and TRBJ2-1, is SQTIHQWPATLVQPVGSPLSLECTVEGTSNPNLYWYRQAAGRGLQLLFYSVGIGQISSEVPQNLSASRPQDRQFILSSKKLLLSDSGFYLCAWTRTTSYNEQFFGPGTRLTVL.

The rearrangement links TRBV7-3 to TRBJ1-1; 7 nucleotides line up with TRBD1. V lost 5 bases, J lost 4 bases, and 4 bases stayed unmatched. Germline V gene sequence: CDR1 SGHTA, CDR2 FQGTGA. The CDR3 contains 13 residues. In DNA form, the CDR3 reads TGTGCCAGCAGCACGACAGGGAGCACTGAAGCTTTCTTT. Amino acid sequence: CASSTTGSTEAFF.

This clonotype was counted a few times. The chain couples TRBV7-9 to TRBJ1-5; D call uncertain. This CDR3 contains 12 residues. Between the trimmed V and J ends, which lost 1 base and 7 bases, there was a span of 5 bases. Germline-derived CDR1 and CDR2 are SEHNR and FQNEAQ (reference sequence). The DNA for the CDR3 is TGTGCCAGCAGCTTAGGACGGCAGCCCCAGCATTTT. Its protein product is CASSLGRQPQHF.

The genes are TRBV24-1 and TRBJ2-3; 11 nucleotides line up with TRBD2. The length of the CDR3 is 15 residues. Trimming removed 6 bases from V and 4 bases from J; junction bases left unmatched: 5. CDR1 and CDR2 from the germline V gene are KGHDR and SFDVKD. This chain's CDR3 is CATSISGGAADTQYF. CDR3 sequence (DNA): TGTGCCACCAGTATTAGCGGGGGGGCGGCAGATACGCAGTATTTT.

The chain recombines TRBV20-1 with TRBJ1-1; TRBD1 might be the D (5 bases). Trimming cost V 1 base and J 9 bases, with 12 bases left between them. Germline CDR1 and CDR2: DFQATT and SNEGSKA (reference sequence). The CDR3 covers 12 residues. This chain's CDR3 is CSARVWGMQAFF. The CDR3 bases are TGCAGTGCTAGAGTGTGGGGCATGCAAGCTTTCTTT.

The gene calls are TRBV7-3 and TRBJ1-6; 7 bases fit TRBD1. CDR1 is SGHTA, CDR2 FQGTGA, per germline. J lost 10 bases, V lost 2 bases, and 11 bases had no gene match. The CDR3 is made up of 16 amino acids. CDR3 residues: CASSLGGTDGTSPLHF. In DNA, the CDR3 is TGTGCCAGCAGCTTAGGGGGGACAGATGGAACATCACCCCTCCACTTT.

This clonotype has a single count. The V gene is TRBV7-6, the J gene TRBJ2-1, with D unresolved. CDR1 and CDR2 from the germline V gene are SGHVS and FNYEAQ. V lost 4 bases and J 6 bases, leaving 10 bases between the germline ends. CDR3 length: 13 amino acids. The CDR3 DNA is TGTGCCAGCAGCTGGGATTCTAGCAATGAGCAGTTCTTC. This gives the protein CASSWDSSNEQFF.

The rearrangement uses TRBV7-2 and TRBJ2-7, with 8 bases identical to TRBD1. Germline trimming cut 5 bases from V and 0 bases from J; bases unmatched to any gene: 3. The CDR3 totals 14 residues. The germline V gene encodes CDR1 SGHTA and CDR2 FQGNSA. The CDR3 protein is CASSRDRSSYEQYF. As DNA, the CDR3 is TGTGCCAGCAGCAGGGACAGGAGCTCCTACGAGCAGTACTTC.

This clonotype was detected ten times or more. Germline is not matched at one junction end, which may reflect a read error. The chain carries TRBV2 and TRBJ1-4, with 9 bases matching TRBD1. The length of the CDR3 is 13 residues. Germline CDR1 reads SNHLY; CDR2 reads FYNNEI. In nucleotides, the CDR3 is TGTGCCAGCAGTGCAAGCCTTAGGGACAGGGTGATTTTT. Its translation is CASSASLRDRVIF.